This is a list of T cell receptor beta chains from one sample in a study of cytomegalovirus exposure and HLA in healthy donors. Sequenced by immunoSEQ multiplex PCR; TCRdb stores in-frame clones only, minus some. The sample has around 150,000 clones; about four fifths are singletons. The sequenced sample was PBMCs. The receptors originated from a man aged 25 to 45 in good health and CMV-seropositive. Both conserved end residues are part of each CDR3. Fields, in order: J gene, D gene, V gene, clone size, CDR3 DNA, CDR3 protein. D genes are given only for firm matches. The size field is filled for only some rows; it gives once, few, many or a size class.

TRBJ1-4,-,TRBV4-1,-,TGCGCCAGCAGCCAAGGCGCCGGGGGGGGCCTGGGTAATGAAAAACTGTTTTTT,CASSQGAGGGLGNEKLFF
TRBJ2-2,TRBD2,TRBV14,-,TGTGCCAGCAGCTTCCAAGCGGGGGTCACCGGGGAGCTGTTTTTT,CASSFQAGVTGELFF
TRBJ1-1,-,TRBV7-2,once,TGTGCCAGCAGCTTAATAAATGAAGCTTTCTTT,CASSLINEAFF
TRBJ2-7,TRBD1,TRBV6-6,-,TGTGCCAGCAGTCGACAGGGGGCCACTGCCGAGCAGTACTTC,CASSRQGATAEQYF
TRBJ1-6,-,TRBV30,-,TGTGCCTGGAGGGGGGGGACAAGATATTCACCCCTCCACTTT,CAWRGGTRYSPLHF
TRBJ1-6,TRBD1,TRBV7-8,-,TGTGCCAGCAGCTTGACAGGGGCCGGGCCCCTCCACTTT,CASSLTGAGPLHF
TRBJ2-5,TRBD1,TRBV4-1,-,TGCGCCAGCAGCCAAGGACAGGGAAAGGGAGAGACCCAGTACTTC,CASSQGQGKGETQYF
TRBJ1-3,-,TRBV27,-,TGTGCCAGCAGTTTAAACGGGTTCCCTGGAAACACCATATATTTT,CASSLNGFPGNTIYF
TRBJ2-7,-,TRBV29-1,-,TGCAGCGTTGCCGGGTCCTCCTACGAGCAGTACTTC,CSVAGSSYEQYF
TRBJ2-7,TRBD1,TRBV5-4,-,TGTGCCAGCAGTATCCCTGGACAGGTGTACTACGAGCAGTACTTC,CASSIPGQVYYEQYF
TRBJ2-5,-,TRBV25-1,few,TGTGCCAGCAGTAGCGAGGGCCCCTATTACCAAGAGACCCAGTACTTC,CASSSEGPYYQETQYF
TRBJ1-2,TRBD1,TRBV5-8,-,TGTGCCAGCAGCCAACAGGGGGACGATGGCTACACCTTC,CASSQQGDDGYTF
TRBJ2-1,TRBD1,TRBV25-1,-,TGTGCCAGCAGTGACCCCCGACAGGGGGTCTCCTACAATGAGCAGTTCTTC,CASSDPRQGVSYNEQFF
TRBJ2-7,TRBD1,TRBV28,-,TGTGCCAGCAGTTTACCGGGACAGGGGAAAAACGAGCAGTACTTC,CASSLPGQGKNEQYF
TRBJ1-3,-,TRBV29-1,-,TGCAGCGTTGATACAGGGAGCTCTGGAAACACCATATATTTT,CSVDTGSSGNTIYF
TRBJ1-2,-,TRBV2,few,TGTGCCAGCAGTGGGGGGGGAGGATCTAACGGCTACACCTTC,CASSGGGGSNGYTF
TRBJ1-1,-,TRBV6-5,-,TGTGCCAGCAACAAAGCAGGGAACACTGAAGCTTTCTTT,CASNKAGNTEAFF
TRBJ2-7,-,TRBV27,-,TGTGCCAGCAGTTTAACAGGCGCCGTCTACGAGCAGTACTTC,CASSLTGAVYEQYF